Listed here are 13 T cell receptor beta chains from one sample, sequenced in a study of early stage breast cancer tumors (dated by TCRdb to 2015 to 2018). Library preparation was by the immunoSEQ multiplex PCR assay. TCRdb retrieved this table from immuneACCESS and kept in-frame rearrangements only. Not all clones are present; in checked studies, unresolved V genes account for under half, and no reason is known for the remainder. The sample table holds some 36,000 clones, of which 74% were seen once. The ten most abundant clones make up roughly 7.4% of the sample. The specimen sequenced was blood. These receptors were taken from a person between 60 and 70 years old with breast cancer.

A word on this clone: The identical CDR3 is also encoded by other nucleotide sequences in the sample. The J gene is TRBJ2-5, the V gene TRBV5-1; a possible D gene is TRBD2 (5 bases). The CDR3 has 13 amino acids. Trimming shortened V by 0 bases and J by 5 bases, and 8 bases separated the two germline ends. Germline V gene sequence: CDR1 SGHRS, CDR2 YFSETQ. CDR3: CASSLGREETQYF. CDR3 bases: TGCGCCAGCAGCTTGGGAAGGGAGGAGACCCAGTACTTC.

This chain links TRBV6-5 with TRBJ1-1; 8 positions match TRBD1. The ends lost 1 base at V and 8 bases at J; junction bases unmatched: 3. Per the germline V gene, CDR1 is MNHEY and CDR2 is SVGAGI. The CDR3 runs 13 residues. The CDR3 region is CASSYLGQGEAFF. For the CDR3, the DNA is TGTGCCAGCAGTTACTTAGGACAGGGCGAAGCTTTCTTT.

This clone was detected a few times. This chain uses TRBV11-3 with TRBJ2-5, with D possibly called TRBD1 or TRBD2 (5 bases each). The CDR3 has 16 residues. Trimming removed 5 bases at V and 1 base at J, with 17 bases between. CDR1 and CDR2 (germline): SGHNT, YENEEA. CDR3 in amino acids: CASSKEGTGGQETQYF. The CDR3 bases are TGTGCCAGCAGCAAAGAGGGAACAGGTGGCCAAGAGACCCAGTACTTC.

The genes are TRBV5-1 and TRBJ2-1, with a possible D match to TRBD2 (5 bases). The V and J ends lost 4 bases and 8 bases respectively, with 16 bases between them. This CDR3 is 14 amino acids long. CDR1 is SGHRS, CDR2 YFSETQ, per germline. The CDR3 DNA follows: TGCGCCAGCAGCCCCGGACTCCCCTCGGATGAGCAGTTCTTC. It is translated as CASSPGLPSDEQFF.

The CDR3 coding sequence is TGTGCCAGTAGCCCCACCCGACAGGGGCCCCTTTACTTC. This gives the protein CASSPTRQGPLYF. The rearrangement joins TRBV19 to TRBJ2-5, with TRBD1 matching over 8 bases. Trimming took 6 bases from V and 14 from J; bases not matched to a gene: 14. CDR1 LNHDA and CDR2 SQIVND come from the germline V gene (reference sequence). The CDR3 is 13 amino acids.

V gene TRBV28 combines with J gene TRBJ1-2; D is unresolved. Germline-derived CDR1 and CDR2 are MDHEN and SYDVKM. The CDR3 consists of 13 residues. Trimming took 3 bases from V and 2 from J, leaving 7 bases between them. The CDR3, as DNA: TGTGCCAGCAGTTTGTTTGGGAACTATGGCTACACCTTC. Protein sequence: CASSLFGNYGYTF.

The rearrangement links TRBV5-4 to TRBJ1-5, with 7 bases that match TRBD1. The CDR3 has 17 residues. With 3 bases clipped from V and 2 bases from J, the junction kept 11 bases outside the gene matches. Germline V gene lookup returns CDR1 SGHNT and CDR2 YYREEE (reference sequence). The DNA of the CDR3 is TGTGCCAGCAGCTCGGGGGGAGGGGGCGAAGGCAATCAGCCCCAGCATTTT. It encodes CASSSGGGGEGNQPQHF.

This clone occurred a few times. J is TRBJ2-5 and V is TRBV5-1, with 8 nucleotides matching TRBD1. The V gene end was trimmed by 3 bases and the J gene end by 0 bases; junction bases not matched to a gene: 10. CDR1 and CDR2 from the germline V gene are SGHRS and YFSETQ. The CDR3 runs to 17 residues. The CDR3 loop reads CASSWVDRVRYQETQYF. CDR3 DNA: TGCGCCAGCAGCTGGGTGGACAGGGTGAGGTACCAAGAGACCCAGTACTTC.

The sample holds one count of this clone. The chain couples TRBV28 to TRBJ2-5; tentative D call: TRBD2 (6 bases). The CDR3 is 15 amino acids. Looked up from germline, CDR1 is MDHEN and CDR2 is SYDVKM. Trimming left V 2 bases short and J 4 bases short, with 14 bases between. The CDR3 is CASSLKRVLSETQYF. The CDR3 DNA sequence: TGTGCCAGCAGTTTAAAGCGGGTACTATCAGAGACCCAGTACTTC.

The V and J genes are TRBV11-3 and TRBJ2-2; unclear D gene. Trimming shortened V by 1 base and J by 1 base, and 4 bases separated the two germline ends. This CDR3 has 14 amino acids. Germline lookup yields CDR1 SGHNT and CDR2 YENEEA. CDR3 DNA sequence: TGTGCCAGCAGCTTAGTGGGGAACACCGGGGAGCTGTTTTTT. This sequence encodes CASSLVGNTGELFF.

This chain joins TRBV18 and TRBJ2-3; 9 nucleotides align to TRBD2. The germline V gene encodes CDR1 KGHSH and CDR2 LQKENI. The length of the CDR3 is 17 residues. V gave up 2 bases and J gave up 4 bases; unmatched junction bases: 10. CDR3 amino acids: CASSPYPGLANADTQYF. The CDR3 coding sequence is TGTGCCAGCTCACCATACCCGGGACTAGCAAACGCAGATACGCAGTATTTT.

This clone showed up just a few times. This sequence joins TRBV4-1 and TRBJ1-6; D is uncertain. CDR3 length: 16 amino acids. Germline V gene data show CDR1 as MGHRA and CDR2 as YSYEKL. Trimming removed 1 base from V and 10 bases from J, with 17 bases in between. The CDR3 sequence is CASSQGRTPALSPLHF. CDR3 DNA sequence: TGCGCCAGCAGCCAAGGGCGGACTCCTGCTCTGTCACCCCTCCACTTT.

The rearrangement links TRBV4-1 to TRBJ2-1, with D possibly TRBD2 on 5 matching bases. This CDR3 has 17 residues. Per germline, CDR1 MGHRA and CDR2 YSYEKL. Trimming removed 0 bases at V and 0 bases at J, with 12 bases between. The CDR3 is CASSQEGGGPSYNEQFF. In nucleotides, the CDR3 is TGCGCCAGCAGCCAAGAAGGCGGCGGGCCCTCCTACAATGAGCAGTTCTTC.